One TCR beta chain is described in this entry. Its target is unknown. The data were obtained in a study of T cell responses to AZD1222 COVID-19 vaccine. Study overall: Analyses pooled second doses at about 4 or about 12 weeks. Points from the study as a whole: Per reports, nearly half of all spike-specific TCRs target regions that are unmutated in variants.

TCRdb's copy holds only in-frame clones and misses some; the assay was immunoSEQ multiplex PCR. The sample has about 150,000 clones; around four fifths are singletons. CDR1 and CDR2 from the germline V gene are KGHSH and LQKENI. V lost 3 bases and J lost 7; bases outside the gene matches: 14. CDR3 length: 16 amino acids. Sequenced material: peripheral blood, taken on day 0 of AZD1222 vaccination. This chain uses TRBV18 with TRBJ1-2; 7 nucleotides align to TRBD1. The receptor was derived from an adult in good health. The CDR3 nucleotides read TGTGCCAGCTCACCTCCCGGGATAGGGGGCTACAGTGGCTACACCTTC. Translating gives CASSPPGIGGYSGYTF.